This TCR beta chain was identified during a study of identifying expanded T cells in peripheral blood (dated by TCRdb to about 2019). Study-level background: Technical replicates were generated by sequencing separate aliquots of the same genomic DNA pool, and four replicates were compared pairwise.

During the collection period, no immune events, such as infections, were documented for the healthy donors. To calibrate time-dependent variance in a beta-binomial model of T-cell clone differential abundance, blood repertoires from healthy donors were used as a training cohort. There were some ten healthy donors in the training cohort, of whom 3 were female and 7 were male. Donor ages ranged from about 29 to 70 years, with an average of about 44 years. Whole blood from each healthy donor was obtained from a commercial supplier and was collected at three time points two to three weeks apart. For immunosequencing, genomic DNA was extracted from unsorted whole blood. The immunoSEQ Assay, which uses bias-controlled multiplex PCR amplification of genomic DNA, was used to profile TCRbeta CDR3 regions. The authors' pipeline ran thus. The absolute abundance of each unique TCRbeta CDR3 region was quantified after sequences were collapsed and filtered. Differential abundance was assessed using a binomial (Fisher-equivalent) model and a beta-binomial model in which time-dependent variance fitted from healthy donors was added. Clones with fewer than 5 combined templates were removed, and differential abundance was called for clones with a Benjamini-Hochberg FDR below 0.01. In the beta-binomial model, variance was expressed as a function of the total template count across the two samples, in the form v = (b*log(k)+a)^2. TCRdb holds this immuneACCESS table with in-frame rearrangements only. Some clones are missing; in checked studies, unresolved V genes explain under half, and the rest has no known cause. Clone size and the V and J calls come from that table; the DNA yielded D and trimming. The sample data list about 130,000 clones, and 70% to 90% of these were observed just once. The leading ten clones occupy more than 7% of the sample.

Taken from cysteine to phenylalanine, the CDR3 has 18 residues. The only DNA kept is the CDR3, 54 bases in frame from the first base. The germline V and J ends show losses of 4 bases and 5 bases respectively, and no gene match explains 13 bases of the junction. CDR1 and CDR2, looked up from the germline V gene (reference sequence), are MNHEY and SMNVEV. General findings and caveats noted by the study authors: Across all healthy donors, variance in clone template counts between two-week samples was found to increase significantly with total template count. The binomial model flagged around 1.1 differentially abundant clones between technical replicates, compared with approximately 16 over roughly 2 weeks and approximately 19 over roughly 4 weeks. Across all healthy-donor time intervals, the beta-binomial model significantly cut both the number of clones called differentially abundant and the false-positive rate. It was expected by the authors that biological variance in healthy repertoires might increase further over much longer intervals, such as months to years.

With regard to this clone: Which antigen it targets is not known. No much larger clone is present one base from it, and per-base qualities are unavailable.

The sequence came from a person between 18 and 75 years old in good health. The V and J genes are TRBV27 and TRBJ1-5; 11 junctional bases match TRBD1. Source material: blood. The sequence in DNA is TGTGCCAGCAGTTCCTCCAACCGGGACAGGGGGTTGGATCAGCCCCAGCATTTT. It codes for CASSSSNRDRGLDQPQHF.